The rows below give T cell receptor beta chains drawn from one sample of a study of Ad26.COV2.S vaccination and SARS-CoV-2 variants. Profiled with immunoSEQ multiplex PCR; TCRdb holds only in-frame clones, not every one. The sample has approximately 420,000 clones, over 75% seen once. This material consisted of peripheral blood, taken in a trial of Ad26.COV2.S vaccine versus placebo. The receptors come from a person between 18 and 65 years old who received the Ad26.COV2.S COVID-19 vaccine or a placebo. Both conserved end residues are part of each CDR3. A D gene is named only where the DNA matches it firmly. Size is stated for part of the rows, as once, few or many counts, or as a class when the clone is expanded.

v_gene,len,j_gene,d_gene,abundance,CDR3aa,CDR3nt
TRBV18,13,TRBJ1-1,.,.,CASSPREDYEAFF,TGTGCCAGCTCACCAAGAGAGGACTATGAAGCTTTCTTT
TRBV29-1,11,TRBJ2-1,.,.,CSVEGYNEQFF,TGCAGCGTTGAAGGCTACAATGAGCAGTTCTTC
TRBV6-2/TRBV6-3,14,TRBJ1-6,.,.,CASTPAAYNSPLHF,TGTGCCAGCACCCCGGCAGCCTATAATTCACCCCTCCACTTT
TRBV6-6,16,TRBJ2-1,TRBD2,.,CASSTRQRGGLDEQFF,TGTGCCAGCAGTACACGCCAGCGGGGGGGCCTCGATGAGCAGTTCTTC
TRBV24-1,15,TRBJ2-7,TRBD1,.,CATQGNGTGIYEQYF,TGTGCCACCCAGGGGAACGGGACAGGGATCTACGAGCAGTACTTC
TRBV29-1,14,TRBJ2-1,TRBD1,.,CSATGTGNRDEQFF,TGCAGCGCTACCGGGACAGGGAACCGCGATGAGCAGTTCTTC
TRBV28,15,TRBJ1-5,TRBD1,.,CASSLWTGGEQPQHF,TGTGCCAGCAGTCTATGGACAGGGGGGGAACAGCCCCAGCATTTT
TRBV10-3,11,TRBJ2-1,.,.,CAISVSNEQFF,TGTGCCATCAGTGTCAGCAATGAGCAGTTCTTC
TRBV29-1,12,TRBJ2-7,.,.,CSGLQGRDEQYF,TGCAGCGGACTACAGGGGAGGGACGAGCAGTACTTC
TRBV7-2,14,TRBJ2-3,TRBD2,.,CASSPRTSGDTQYF,TGTGCCAGCAGCCCGAGGACTAGCGGGGATACGCAGTATTTT
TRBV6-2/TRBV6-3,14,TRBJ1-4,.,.,CASSSRWANEKLFF,TGTGCCAGCAGTTCGAGGTGGGCTAATGAAAAACTGTTTTTT
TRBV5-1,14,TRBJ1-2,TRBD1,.,CASSFDRGNYGYTF,TGCGCCAGCAGCTTTGACAGGGGGAACTATGGCTACACCTTC
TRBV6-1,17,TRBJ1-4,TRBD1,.,CASSEAGQGATNEKLFF,TGTGCCAGCAGTGAAGCGGGACAGGGGGCAACTAATGAAAAACTGTTTTTT
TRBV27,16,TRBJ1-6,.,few,CASSWVMSSYNSPLHF,TGTGCCAGCAGTTGGGTCATGAGCTCCTATAATTCACCCCTCCACTTT
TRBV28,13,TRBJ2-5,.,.,CASSFHRQETQYF,TGTGCCAGCAGTTTCCACAGGCAAGAGACCCAGTACTTC
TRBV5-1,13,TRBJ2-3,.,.,CASSSHLSDTQYF,TGCGCCAGCAGCTCGCACTTATCCGATACGCAGTATTTT
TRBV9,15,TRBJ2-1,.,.,CASSLRDTPDNEQFF,TGTGCCAGCAGCCTACGGGACACCCCAGACAATGAGCAGTTCTTC
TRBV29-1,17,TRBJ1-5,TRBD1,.,CSATGTGSFGGNQPQHF,TGCAGCGCAACCGGGACAGGGAGTTTTGGAGGCAATCAGCCCCAGCATTTT
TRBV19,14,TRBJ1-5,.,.,CASSIQTSNQPQHF,TGTGCCAGTAGTATACAGACTAGCAATCAGCCCCAGCATTTT
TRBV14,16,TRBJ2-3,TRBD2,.,CASRSSGRSSTDTQYF,TGTGCCAGCCGGTCTAGCGGACGTTCTAGCACAGATACGCAGTATTTT
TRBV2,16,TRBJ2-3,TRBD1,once,CASPVVTGGATDTQYF,TGTGCCAGCCCCGTCGTGACAGGGGGCGCGACAGATACGCAGTATTTT
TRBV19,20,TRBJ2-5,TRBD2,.,CASSRTTSGGAGWPKETQYF,TGTGCCAGTAGCCGAACAACTAGCGGGGGGGCCGGTTGGCCTAAAGAGACCCAGTACTTC
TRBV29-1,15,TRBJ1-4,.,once,CSVSKDGATNEKLFF,TGCAGCGTTTCGAAAGACGGTGCAACTAATGAAAAACTGTTTTTT
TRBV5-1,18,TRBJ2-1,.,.,CASSLYIPGAPLGNEQFF,TGCGCCAGCAGCTTGTACATACCGGGGGCACCCCTGGGGAATGAGCAGTTCTTC
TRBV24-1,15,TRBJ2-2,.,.,CATARGGLNTGELFF,TGTGCCACAGCCAGAGGAGGTCTGAACACCGGGGAGCTGTTTTTT
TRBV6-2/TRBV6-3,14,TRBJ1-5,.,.,CASSYVKGNQPQHF,TGTGCCAGCAGTTACGTGAAAGGGAATCAGCCCCAGCATTTT
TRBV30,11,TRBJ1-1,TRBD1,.,CAWNPDREAFF,TGTGCCTGGAACCCGGACAGGGAAGCTTTCTTT
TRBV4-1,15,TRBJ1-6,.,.,CASSQTDRSNSPLHF,TGCGCCAGCAGCCAAACGGACCGAAGTAATTCACCCCTCCACTTT
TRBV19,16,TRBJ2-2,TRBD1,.,CASSLGDRGLAGELFF,TGTGCCAGTAGCCTAGGGGACAGGGGTCTCGCCGGGGAGCTGTTTTTT
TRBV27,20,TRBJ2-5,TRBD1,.,CASSLSNPHLGTVYQETQYF,TGTGCCAGCAGTTTATCAAATCCCCACCTGGGGACAGTGTACCAAGAGACCCAGTACTTC
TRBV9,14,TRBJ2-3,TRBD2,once,CASSVLAGTDTQYF,TGTGCCAGCAGCGTACTAGCGGGGACAGATACGCAGTATTTT
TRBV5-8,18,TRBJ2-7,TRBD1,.,CASSLVGQWGQDSYEQYF,TGTGCCAGCAGCTTGGTAGGTCAATGGGGACAGGACAGCTACGAGCAGTACTTC
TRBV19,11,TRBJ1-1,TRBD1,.,CASSMGQGAFF,TGTGCCAGTAGTATGGGACAGGGAGCTTTCTTT
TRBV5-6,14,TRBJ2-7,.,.,CASSLWQVSYEQYF,TGTGCCAGCAGCTTGTGGCAGGTCTCCTACGAGCAGTACTTC
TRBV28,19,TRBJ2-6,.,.,CASSQPGLLTRTGANVLTF,TGTGCCAGCAGTCAGCCGGGACTTCTCACTAGGACTGGGGCCAACGTCCTGACTTTC
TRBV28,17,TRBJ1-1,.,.,CASSLPRTTGVNTEAFF,TGTGCCAGCAGCTTGCCGAGGACGACGGGGGTGAACACTGAAGCTTTCTTT
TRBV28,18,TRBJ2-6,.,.,CASSLWVRGGSGANVLTF,TGTGCCAGCAGTTTATGGGTCAGGGGTGGCTCTGGGGCCAACGTCCTGACTTTC
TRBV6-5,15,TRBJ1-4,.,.,CASSYSGAGYEKLFF,TGTGCCAGCAGTTACTCGGGGGCAGGGTACGAAAAACTGTTTTTT
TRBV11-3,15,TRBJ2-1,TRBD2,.,CASSRRAGGPGEQFF,TGTGCCAGCAGCCGGCGGGCGGGGGGTCCAGGCGAGCAGTTCTTC
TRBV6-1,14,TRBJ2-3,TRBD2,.,CASRLAYSTDTQYF,TGTGCCAGCCGACTAGCGTATAGCACAGATACGCAGTATTTT
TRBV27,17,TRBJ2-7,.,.,CASSLYPSGVTMNEQYF,TGTGCCAGCAGTTTATACCCCTCAGGGGTTACGATGAACGAGCAGTACTTC
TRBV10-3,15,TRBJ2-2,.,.,CAISVGSIGTGELFF,TGTGCCATCAGTGTTGGCAGTATAGGTACCGGGGAGCTGTTTTTT
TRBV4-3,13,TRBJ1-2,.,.,CASSPLGDYGYTF,TGCGCCAGCAGCCCTTTGGGGGACTATGGCTACACCTTC
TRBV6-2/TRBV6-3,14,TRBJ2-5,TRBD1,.,CASSKQGAGETQYF,TGTGCCAGCAGTAAACAGGGGGCAGGAGAGACCCAGTACTTC
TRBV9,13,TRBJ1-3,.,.,CASSVESGNTIYF,TGTGCCAGCAGCGTAGAGTCTGGAAACACCATATATTTT
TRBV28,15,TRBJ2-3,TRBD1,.,CASSPPGQGIDTQYF,TGTGCCAGCAGTCCGCCGGGACAGGGAATAGATACGCAGTATTTT
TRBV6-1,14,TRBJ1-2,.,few,CASSEWRGGSGYTF,TGTGCCAGCAGTGAATGGAGGGGGGGCTCTGGCTACACCTTC
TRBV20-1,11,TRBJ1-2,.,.,CSASWGDGYTF,TGCAGTGCTAGTTGGGGAGATGGCTACACCTTC
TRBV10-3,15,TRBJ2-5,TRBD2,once,CAISESAGGRETQYF,TGTGCCATCAGTGAGTCTGCGGGGGGGCGAGAGACCCAGTACTTC
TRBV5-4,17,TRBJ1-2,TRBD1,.,CASSGSGQGRAGYGYTF,TGTGCCAGCAGCGGGTCGGGACAGGGGCGCGCCGGCTATGGCTACACCTTC
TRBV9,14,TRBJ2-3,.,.,CASSVGGYSDTQYF,TGTGCCAGCAGCGTAGGAGGGTACTCAGATACGCAGTATTTT
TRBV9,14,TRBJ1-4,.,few,CASSVGNLDEKLFF,TGTGCCAGCAGCGTCGGGAACCTAGATGAAAAACTGTTTTTT
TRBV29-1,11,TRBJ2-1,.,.,CSVVLDNEQFF,TGCAGCGTTGTTCTGGACAATGAGCAGTTCTTC
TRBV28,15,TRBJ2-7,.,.,CASSTTRQPRDEQYF,TGTGCCAGCAGTACTACTCGACAGCCGCGGGACGAGCAGTACTTC
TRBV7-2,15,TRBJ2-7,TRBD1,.,CASSFGTGASYEQYF,TGTGCCAGCAGCTTCGGGACAGGGGCTTCCTACGAGCAGTACTTC
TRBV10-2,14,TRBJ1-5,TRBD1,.,CASSLDRANQPQHF,TGCGCCAGCAGTCTGGACAGGGCAAATCAGCCCCAGCATTTT
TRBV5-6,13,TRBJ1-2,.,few,CASSLDGNYGYTF,TGTGCCAGCAGCTTGGACGGGAACTATGGCTACACCTTC
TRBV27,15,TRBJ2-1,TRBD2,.,CASSPRVRGVNEQFF,TGTGCCAGCAGTCCGCGGGTCCGGGGGGTGAATGAGCAGTTCTTC
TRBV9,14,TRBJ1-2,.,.,CAIPPGGQNYGYTF,TGTGCCATACCTCCCGGGGGGCAGAACTATGGCTACACCTTC
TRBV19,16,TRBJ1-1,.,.,CASSISAGTLNTEAFF,TGTGCCAGTAGTATCAGTGCGGGGACATTGAACACTGAAGCTTTCTTT